One and the same sample provided the 32 T cell receptor beta chains below, sequenced in a study of CD8 T cells in Susac syndrome. Reverse transcription of about 0.45 to 1 ug RNA used random hexamers. TCRdb reprocessed the immunoSEQ multiplex PCR reads with MiXCR, giving one entry per CDR3 protein. In the table there are over 80,000 distinct CDR3 sequences, approximately 92% of which are singletons. Sequenced input: CD8+ T cells from PBMCs. The receptors were sampled from a human donor in good health.

This clonotype was recorded only once. The chain is built from TRBV9 and TRBJ2-3; possibly TRBD2 for D (6 bases). V was clipped by 3 bases and J by 5 bases, with 19 bases between them. The germline CDR1 and CDR2 sequences are SGDLS and YYNGEE. The CDR3 has 16 residues. The CDR3 here is CASSATDWAGRDTQYF. In nucleotides, the CDR3 is TGTGCCAGCAGCGCAACTGATTGGGCCGGGAGAGATACGCAGTATTTT.

This clonotype was seen only once. The chain is built from TRBV30 and TRBJ2-3; D is possibly TRBD1 or TRBD2 (5 bases each). The CDR3 consists of 12 residues. Trimming took 2 bases from V and 4 from J, leaving 7 bases between them. Per germline, CDR1 GTSNPN and CDR2 SVGIG (reference sequence). CDR3 sequence (DNA): TGTGCCTGGAGTCCGGGGCCAGATACGCAGTATTTT. As protein: CAWSPGPDTQYF. The full variable domain, completed using reference TRBV30 and TRBJ2-3, is SQTIHQWPATLVQPVGSPLSLECTVEGTSNPNLYWYRQAAGRGLQLLFYSVGIGQISSEVPQNLSASRPQDRQFILSSKKLLLSDSGFYLCAWSPGPDTQYFGPGTRLTVL.

The chain carries TRBV21-1 and TRBJ2-7; TRBD1, the table's D call, lacks a check against the DNA. TRBV21-1 is annotated as a pseudogene. This CDR3 has 13 residues. The CDR3 bases are TGTGCCAGCAGCAAAGTCTTCTCAGGGGGCGGAAACTTC. Encoded protein: CASSKVFSGGGNF.

The chain employs TRBV12-5 and TRBJ2-5, with a possible D match to TRBD2 (6 bases). The CDR3 sequence is 13 residues long. Trimming shortened V by 6 bases and J by 10 bases, and 18 bases separated the two germline ends. The germline CDR1 and CDR2 sequences are LGHNT and FRNRAP. The CDR3 is CASGPVDSEGQYF. DNA for the CDR3: TGTGCTAGTGGGCCCGTGGACTCGGAGGGCCAGTACTTC.

Here the CDR3 DNA reads TGTGCCAGCACCCCTGGGACGGAGCCACCCCTCCACTTT. Its translation: CASTPGTEPPLHF. This chain joins TRBV12-3 or TRBV12-4 and TRBJ1-6, with D perhaps TRBD1 (5 bases). The CDR3 totals 13 residues. Trimming stripped 7 bases from V and 11 bases from J, with 15 bases between.

This clonotype occurred a few times. This chain uses TRBV18 with TRBJ2-7; a weak D match, TRBD1 (6 bases). The V end lost 0 bases, the J end lost 3 bases, and 9 bases lay between the germline ends. Germline lookup yields CDR1 KGHSH and CDR2 LQKENI. CDR3 size: 14 residues. The CDR3 DNA reads TGTGCCAGCTCACCACCTGGGACACTCTACGAGCAGTACTTC. It translates to CASSPPGTLYEQYF.

The V and J genes are TRBV5-6 and TRBJ2-3, with a weak D call TRBD1 (5 bases). The CDR3 covers 15 residues. Deletions cut 4 bases from V and 7 bases from J, with 19 bases between. Looked up from germline, CDR1 is SGHDT and CDR2 is YYEEEE. CDR3 sequence (DNA): TGTGCCAGCAGCCCCGGCAGGGTGCGAGCTTATACGCAGTATTTT. Amino acids: CASSPGRVRAYTQYF.

The chain employs TRBV27 and TRBJ1-1, with D possibly TRBD1 on 5 matching bases. The V gene lost 10 bases and the J gene lost 1 base, with 10 bases spanning the gap. The germline V gene encodes CDR1 MNHEY and CDR2 SMNVEV (reference sequence). The CDR3 is 12 residues long. The CDR3 nucleotides are TGTGCCATCGGACACCCGAACACTGAAGCTTTCTTT. This gives the protein CAIGHPNTEAFF.

V usage is TRBV6-6 and J usage is TRBJ2-1; 9 bases map to TRBD1. There are 12 residues in the CDR3. Unmatched junction bases numbered 5, after V lost 10 bases and J lost 7 bases. Germline-derived CDR1 and CDR2 are MNHNY and SVGAGI (reference sequence). CDR3 sequence: CATKDRGNEQFF. The CDR3 region has the DNA TGTGCCACTAAGGACAGGGGTAATGAGCAGTTCTTC.

DNA for the CDR3: TGTGCCAGCAGCCCTTACGGGGGAGATACGCAGTATTTT. This sequence encodes CASSPYGGDTQYF. The chain carries TRBV6-4 and TRBJ2-3, with D possibly being TRBD2 (6 bases). Per germline, CDR1 MRHNA and CDR2 SNTAGT. This CDR3 contains 13 residues. V was trimmed by 6 bases and J by 5 bases, leaving 12 bases between them.

This rearrangement joins TRBV10-3 to TRBJ1-1; the D is unclear. The CDR3 has 13 amino acids. Germline lookup yields CDR1 ENHRY and CDR2 SYGVKD. Trimming took 7 bases from V and 4 from J, leaving 13 bases between them. CDR3 in DNA: TGTGCCATCACCGAGGGAGTGGCCACTGAAGCTTTCTTT. It encodes CAITEGVATEAFF.

This rearrangement joins TRBV7-9 to TRBJ1-2, with unresolved D. V was trimmed by 3 bases and J by 8 bases, leaving 10 bases between them. The CDR3 has 12 residues. Germline CDR1 and CDR2: SEHNR and FQNEAQ (reference sequence). In nucleotides, the CDR3 is TGTGCCAGCAGCTTGTCCGGGATAGGCTACACCTTC. Amino acids: CASSLSGIGYTF.

J is TRBJ2-3 and V is TRBV7-6, with no clear D. Deletions cut 9 bases from V and 2 bases from J, with 18 bases between. The V gene's germline CDR1 is SGHVS and CDR2 FNYEAQ. This CDR3 has 15 residues. The DNA of the CDR3 is TGTGCCAGTTCGTTGATTGGCTTACCCACAGATACGCAGTATTTT. Translated, it gives CASSLIGLPTDTQYF.

The rearrangement links TRBV23-1 to TRBJ1-5, with TRBD1 matching 10 bases. TRBV23-1 is an ORF; its function is uncertain. The CDR3 has 17 amino acids. V was pared by 0 bases and J by 4 bases, with 6 bases of the junction left unmatched. Here the CDR3 reads CASSQSSGTGDNQPQHF. CDR3 sequence (DNA): TGCGCCAGCAGTCAATCGTCCGGGACAGGGGATAATCAGCCCCAGCATTTT.

V usage is TRBV7-6 and J usage is TRBJ2-1; 11 bases fit TRBD2. The CDR3 length is 16 residues. V was pared by 0 bases and J by 6 bases, with 4 bases of the junction left unmatched. Germline V gene data show CDR1 as SGHVS and CDR2 as FNYEAQ. CDR3 protein: CASSLAPSGGPNEQFF. The CDR3 region has the DNA TGTGCCAGCAGCTTAGCGCCTAGCGGGGGGCCCAATGAGCAGTTCTTC.

The chain carries TRBV9 and TRBJ1-5; TRBD1 agrees at 8 bases. Trimming at V came to 4 bases and at J to 7 bases, leaving 16 bases not matched to a gene. The CDR3 sequence is 17 residues long. Germline CDR1 and CDR2: SGDLS and YYNGEE. The CDR3 coding sequence is TGTGCCAGCAGCCCTGGGGGCAGGACAGGGTGGAGACAGCCCCAGCATTTT. Translation: CASSPGGRTGWRQPQHF.

V is TRBV5-6 and J is TRBJ2-3; D not resolved. The CDR3 contains 17 residues. Germline values: CDR1 SGHDT, CDR2 YYEEEE. The CDR3 here is CATEKHPPKRVTDTQYF. The CDR3 DNA sequence: TGTGCAACGGAAAAGCATCCTCCAAAGAGAGTCACAGATACGCAGTATTTT.

V usage is TRBV3-1 and J usage is TRBJ2-5; 8 nucleotides align to TRBD1. CDR1 LGHDT and CDR2 YNNKEL come from the germline V gene (reference sequence). V gave up 6 bases and J gave up 1 base; unmatched junction bases: 10. The CDR3 sequence is 16 residues long. DNA of the CDR3: TGTGCCAGCAGTCCCAGACAGGGGCGATTCCAAGAGACCCAGTACTTC. Translating it yields CASSPRQGRFQETQYF.

This clonotype was counted between two and nine times. This chain uses TRBV7-9 with TRBJ1-6; D call uncertain. This CDR3 has 14 amino acids. Trimming stripped 1 base from V and 7 bases from J, with 8 bases between. CDR1 and CDR2 from the germline V gene are SEHNR and FQNEAQ (reference sequence). CDR3 nucleotide sequence: TGTGCCAGCAGCTTAGTTTCAGGCAATTCACCCCTCCACTTT. Translating it yields CASSLVSGNSPLHF.

The chain recombines TRBV5-6 with TRBJ1-2, with D maybe TRBD1 (5 bases). Germline V CDR1 and CDR2: SGHDT, YYEEEE. The CDR3 loop spans 11 amino acids. Trimming took 3 bases from V and 10 from J, leaving 10 bases between them. The CDR3 DNA reads TGTGCCAGCAGCTGGGGACCGGCCTACACCTTC. Residues: CASSWGPAYTF.

This clonotype was counted once. V usage is TRBV7-8 and J usage is TRBJ1-2; 7 bases align to TRBD1. V lost 1 base, J lost 4 bases, and 6 bases stayed unmatched. Germline assignment: CDR1 SGHVS and CDR2 FQNEAQ. This CDR3 is 15 amino acids long. The CDR3 bases are TGTGCCAGCAGCTTAGGACAGGGCCAGAGCTATGGCTACACCTTC. Protein product: CASSLGQGQSYGYTF.

This clonotype was counted once. The genes are TRBV4-1 and TRBJ2-1; TRBD1 or TRBD2 may be the D gene (5 bases each). The V gene lost 3 bases and the J gene lost 4 bases, with 16 bases spanning the gap. The CDR3 runs 16 residues. Germline values: CDR1 MGHRA, CDR2 YSYEKL. The CDR3 DNA reads as TGCGCCAGCAGCCATGACCGGGACCAAGTGTACAATGAGCAGTTCTTC. This translates into CASSHDRDQVYNEQFF.

The chain joins TRBV7-8 to TRBJ2-7; D gene unclear. Trimming took 1 base from V and 3 from J, leaving 4 bases between them. Germline values: CDR1 SGHVS, CDR2 FQNEAQ. This CDR3 comprises 12 residues. The CDR3 is CASSLVVYEQYF. The CDR3 region has the DNA TGTGCCAGCAGCTTAGTGGTCTACGAGCAGTACTTC.

This chain uses TRBV9 with TRBJ1-4; no reliable D call. This CDR3 spans 15 amino acids. CDR1 and CDR2 from the germline V gene are SGDLS and YYNGEE. The V end lost 4 bases, the J end lost 4 bases, and 14 bases lay between the germline ends. Here the CDR3 reads CASSPSGFLNEKLFF. CDR3 DNA sequence: TGTGCCAGCAGCCCATCGGGCTTTCTTAATGAAAAACTGTTTTTT.

The table lists this clonotype with a count of one. The J gene is TRBJ2-1, the V gene TRBV19, with TRBD1 as a possible D gene (6 bases). CDR3 size: 14 residues. The germline gives CDR1 LNHDA, CDR2 SQIVND (reference sequence). Trimming took off 1 base at V and 6 bases at J, with 10 bases between the two ends. The CDR3 sequence: CASSIAGTPNEQFF. CDR3 nucleotide sequence: TGTGCCAGTAGTATAGCGGGGACACCCAATGAGCAGTTCTTC.

The chain couples TRBV2 to TRBJ2-5, with 11 bases identical to TRBD2. V shed 1 base, J shed 3 bases, and the junction held 4 bases outside the gene matches. The CDR3 extends over 16 amino acids. From germline, CDR1 is SNHLY and CDR2 FYNNEI. Written as DNA, the CDR3 is TGTGCCAGCAGTGAAGGCCTAGCGGGGGGAGAAGAGACCCAGTACTTC. Its translation is CASSEGLAGGEETQYF.

The chain couples TRBV9 to TRBJ2-3; D unresolved. The germline V gene encodes CDR1 SGDLS and CDR2 YYNGEE. V lost 0 bases and J 0 bases, leaving 2 bases between the germline ends. CDR3 size: 13 residues. The CDR3 nucleotides read TGTGCCAGCAGCGTAGAGAGCACAGATACGCAGTATTTT. Protein: CASSVESTDTQYF.

The rearrangement links TRBV29-1 to TRBJ2-2, with no clear D. The CDR3 is made up of 12 amino acids. Germline assignment: CDR1 SQVTM and CDR2 ANQGSEA. V was pared by 2 bases and J by 5 bases, with 6 bases between. The CDR3 nucleotides read TGCAGCGTTGAACAGGAAACCGGGGAGCTGTTTTTT. Its protein is CSVEQETGELFF.

The rearrangement links TRBV7-3 to TRBJ2-1; 9 nucleotides line up with TRBD2. The CDR3 covers 16 residues. The V and J ends lost 5 bases and 2 bases, in that order; junction bases with no gene match: 7. From germline, CDR1 is SGHTA and CDR2 FQGTGA. CDR3 in amino acids: CASSQIAGAAYNEQFF. As DNA, the CDR3 is TGTGCCAGCAGCCAAATAGCGGGGGCCGCCTACAATGAGCAGTTCTTC. The whole variable domain, filled in from reference TRBV7-3 and TRBJ2-1, reads GAGVSQTPSNKVTEKGKYVELRCDPISGHTALYWYRQSLGQGPEFLIYFQGTGAADDSGLPNDRFFAVRPEGSVSTLKIQRTERGDSAVYLCASSQIAGAAYNEQFFGPGTRLTVL.

The chain combines TRBV29-1 with TRBJ2-3; possible D gene TRBD2, 5 bases. The V end was cut by 8 bases, the J end by 0 bases, with 12 bases between. This CDR3 is 13 amino acids long. Per germline, CDR1 SQVTM and CDR2 ANQGSEA. The CDR3 nucleotides read TGCAGCTTTCAGCGGTCTAGCACAGATACGCAGTATTTT. Amino acids: CSFQRSSTDTQYF.

V and J are TRBV5-6 and TRBJ2-5, with D unclear. Germline CDR1 and CDR2: SGHDT and YYEEEE. This CDR3 is built from 13 residues. Trimming removed 0 bases from V and 9 bases from J, with 12 bases in between. CDR3 coding DNA: TGTGCCAGCAGCTTGGTGTCACCCGGTCCCCAGTACTTC. As protein: CASSLVSPGPQYF.

This chain links TRBV6-5 with TRBJ1-2, with 7 bases identical to TRBD1. The CDR3 is 13 residues long. The ends lost 0 bases at V and 7 bases at J; junction bases unmatched: 2. Germline-derived CDR1 and CDR2 are MNHEY and SVGAGI. CDR3 loop: CASSYSTGTGYTF. The CDR3 nucleotides are TGTGCCAGCAGTTACTCGACAGGGACTGGCTACACCTTC.